These 30 T cell receptor beta chains originate from one sample sequenced in a study of CD8+CD57+ T cells in acquired aplastic anemia. CDR3 and TCR beta VDJ profiling relied on a genomic DNA template. TCRdb redid the calling of the reads with MiXCR, one entry per CDR3 protein. The sample yields roughly 420,000 distinct CDR3 sequences, just under 70% seen once. What was sequenced was sorted CD4+, CD8+, or CD8+CD57+ T cells (not recorded which) from PBMCs. Every receptor here comes from a human donor in good health, serving as a control.

This clonotype was detected only once. The chain links TRBV11-2 to TRBJ2-3, with 8 nucleotides matching TRBD1. CDR1 SGHAT and CDR2 FQNNGV come from the germline V gene. With 5 bases clipped from V and 3 bases from J, the junction kept 16 bases outside the gene matches. The CDR3 loop spans 18 amino acids. CDR3 DNA: TGTGCCAGCAGCCGTGGGGGTGGCAGGGGGCCGGGGACAGATACGCAGTATTTT. Protein product: CASSRGGGRGPGTDTQYF.

The V gene is TRBV7-8, the J gene TRBJ2-6; D uncertain. The V and J ends lost 4 bases and 2 bases respectively, with 15 bases between them. CDR3 length: 17 residues. From germline, CDR1 is SGHVS and CDR2 FQNEAQ. CDR3 region: CASSSVYSRAGANVLTF. CDR3 DNA sequence: TGTGCCAGCAGCTCCGTTTATTCTAGGGCTGGGGCCAACGTCCTGACTTTC. Looking up the rest from reference TRBV7-8 and TRBJ2-6 gives the full variable domain: GAGVSQSPRYKVAKRGQDVALRCDPISGHVSLFWYQQALGQGPEFLTYFQNEAQLDKSGLPSDRFFAERPEGSVSTLKIQRTQQEDSAVYLCASSSVYSRAGANVLTFGAGSRLTVL.

This clonotype was seen repeatedly, ten times or more. One junction end disagrees with the germline gene, perhaps due to a read error. This chain joins TRBV3-1 and TRBJ1-2; possibly TRBD1 for D (5 bases). Germline CDR1 LGHDT, CDR2 YNNKEL (reference sequence). The CDR3 contains 15 residues. CDR3 sequence reads: CASSQDMQGPYKVAF. DNA of the CDR3: TGTGCCAGCAGCCAAGATATGCAGGGCCCATATAAGGTGGCCTTC.

This chain uses TRBV9 with TRBJ1-1, with no clear D. V dropped 4 bases and J dropped 13 bases, with 23 bases sitting between them. Germline-derived CDR1 and CDR2 are SGDLS and YYNGEE. The CDR3 contains 14 residues. The DNA for the CDR3 is TGTGCCAGCAGCAGGGCGACGAGGAACACTGCACATTTCTTT. It specifies CASSRATRNTAHFF.

V is TRBV12-3 or TRBV12-4 and J is TRBJ2-5, with a weak D call TRBD2 (6 bases). CDR3 size: 14 residues. The germline V and J ends were trimmed by 7 bases and 7 bases, with 19 bases remaining between them. The CDR3 loop reads CASTSASGAGTQYF. The CDR3 coding sequence is TGTGCCAGCACCTCAGCGTCAGGAGCGGGGACCCAGTACTTC.

V and J are TRBV7-2 and TRBJ2-2; possible D gene TRBD1, 5 bases. This CDR3 is 15 amino acids long. Germline V gene sequence: CDR1 SGHTA, CDR2 FQGNSA. Deletions cut 5 bases from V and 6 bases from J, with 16 bases between. The CDR3 sequence: CASSLQGGVPGELFF. The CDR3 bases are TGTGCCAGCAGCCTGCAGGGTGGTGTCCCCGGGGAGCTGTTTTTT.

The table lists this clonotype with many counts. V gene TRBV7-9 combines with J gene TRBJ1-4, with 8 bases identical to TRBD1. After removal of 4 bases from V and 5 bases from J, the junction contained 3 bases not matched to a gene. Germline-derived CDR1 and CDR2 are SEHNR and FQNEAQ (reference sequence). The length of the CDR3 is 14 residues. The CDR3 DNA reads as TGTGCCAGCAGCTCAGCAGGGGGCAATGAAAAACTGTTTTTT. This codes for CASSSAGGNEKLFF. The variable domain in full, with the rest retrieved from reference TRBV7-9 and TRBJ1-4, is DTGVSQNPRHKITKRGQNVTFRCDPISEHNRLYWYRQTLGQGPEFLTYFQNEAQLEKSRLLSDRFSAERPKGSFSTLEIQRTEQGDSAMYLCASSSAGGNEKLFFGSGTQLSVL.

In its sample, this clonotype was seen once. The missing conserved phenylalanine or tryptophan at the end of this CDR3 makes a read error likely. The DNA is omitted, as the CDR3 cannot be located on it reliably, and the CDR3 follows TCRdb's listing. The chain uses TRBV9 and TRBJ1-1. The CDR3 adds up to 11 amino acids, both ends counted. CDR1 and CDR2 from the germline V gene are SGDLS and YYNGEE. The CDR3 is CASKSGIADFL.

This clonotype appeared many times. V and J are TRBV3-1 and TRBJ1-2, with 9 bases matching TRBD1. V dropped 0 bases and J dropped 7; count of bases not matched to a gene: 3. This CDR3 is built from 14 residues. Germline CDR1 LGHDT, CDR2 YNNKEL (reference sequence). The CDR3 reads CASSQDLTGGGYTF. For the CDR3, the DNA is TGTGCCAGCAGCCAAGATTTGACAGGGGGTGGCTACACCTTC.

V is TRBV7-2 and J is TRBJ1-5; possible D gene TRBD1, 5 bases. This CDR3 is built from 14 residues. CDR1 is SGHTA, CDR2 FQGNSA, per germline. Trimming pared 4 bases from V and 5 bases from J, leaving 12 bases between. The CDR3 here is CASSSQGEYQPQHF. CDR3 nucleotide sequence: TGTGCCAGCAGCTCCCAGGGCGAGTATCAGCCCCAGCATTTT.

The CDR3 loop reads CSAVGGYQETQYF. The DNA of the CDR3 is TGCAGCGCAGTGGGGGGGTACCAAGAGACCCAGTACTTC. The chain carries TRBV29-1 and TRBJ2-5; 7 nucleotides agree with TRBD2. Trimming removed 7 bases from V and 0 bases from J; junction bases left unmatched: 5. Looked up from germline, CDR1 is SQVTM and CDR2 is ANQGSEA. The CDR3 runs 13 residues.

To note about this clonotype: This is likely a read error, given that the CDR3 carries no conserved phenylalanine or tryptophan at its end. It is unclear where the CDR3 begins or ends on the DNA, so no DNA is shown, and the CDR3 is as TCRdb lists it. The rearrangement joins TRBV9 to TRBJ2-3. The CDR3 sequence runs 12 residues, both termini included. Germline V gives CDR1 SGDLS, CDR2 YYNGEE. The CDR3 here is CASSESTEAQSV.

In this sample, this clonotype turned up a few times. The chain carries TRBV13 and TRBJ2-7; D is undetermined. Trimming took 2 bases from V and 6 from J, leaving 8 bases between them. Germline lookup yields CDR1 PRHDT and CDR2 FYEKMQ (reference sequence). This CDR3 region has 12 residues. The chain's CDR3 is CASSLLVSEQYF. CDR3 sequence (DNA): TGTGCCAGCAGCTTACTGGTGAGCGAGCAGTACTTC.

The gene calls are TRBV5-4 and TRBJ1-3; D is unclear. Germline CDR1 SGHNT, CDR2 YYREEE (reference sequence). V shed 3 bases and J shed 9 bases, with 7 bases lying between them. This CDR3 comprises 11 residues. This CDR3 is CASSSGRTIYF. The CDR3 DNA follows: TGTGCCAGCAGCTCCGGACGCACCATATATTTT.

The sample holds many counts of this clonotype. This rearrangement joins TRBV13 to TRBJ1-1, with D tentatively TRBD1 (6 bases). Germline CDR1 and CDR2: PRHDT and FYEKMQ (reference sequence). The CDR3 totals 12 residues. V was cut by 5 bases and J by 7 bases, with 11 bases left in between. CDR3 in amino acids: CASSIGQIEAFF. The CDR3 DNA is TGTGCCAGCAGCATTGGACAGATTGAAGCTTTCTTT.

As to this clonotype: Here the CDR3 omits its conserved ending phenylalanine or tryptophan, so a read error is the likely source. The DNA is left out, because the CDR3 cannot be placed on it with certainty; the CDR3 is given as TCRdb lists it. The chain carries TRBV9 and TRBJ2-1; the listed D gene, TRBD1, was not tested against the DNA. Germline V CDR1 and CDR2: SGDLS, YYNGEE. Both ends counted, the CDR3 spans 11 residues. This CDR3 reads CASSVAHGRNY.

The chain couples TRBV7-4 to TRBJ2-5; TRBD2 aligns across 10 bases. J lost 3 bases, V lost 8 bases, and 9 bases had no gene match. CDR3 length: 15 amino acids. Germline-derived CDR1 and CDR2 are SGHVT and SQSDAQ. The CDR3 nucleotides read TGTGCCAGCGGTTTGGTGCTAGCGGGGGAAGAGACCCAGTACTTC. This codes for CASGLVLAGEETQYF.

V usage is TRBV12-3 or TRBV12-4 and J usage is TRBJ1-1; 10 nucleotides align to TRBD1. This CDR3 spans 16 amino acids. The ends lost 6 bases at V and 1 base at J; junction bases unmatched: 8. The CDR3 spells CASSATGTGANTEAFF. CDR3 sequence (DNA): TGTGCCAGCAGCGCGACCGGGACAGGGGCGAACACTGAAGCTTTCTTT.

Notes on this clonotype: At one end, the junction sequence differs from germline, possibly due to a read error. The J gene is TRBJ1-2, the V gene TRBV9, with unresolved D. Germline lookup yields CDR1 SGDLS and CDR2 YYNGEE. The length of the CDR3 is 14 residues. The CDR3 coding sequence is TGCGCCAGCAGCCAGGACTCGACCTACAATGGCTACACCTTC. It translates to CASSQDSTYNGYTF.

This clonotype was counted many times. This chain joins TRBV3-1 and TRBJ1-4; no clear D gene. The CDR3 runs 14 residues. Trimming removed 0 bases from V and 8 bases from J, with 10 bases in between. CDR1 and CDR2 from the germline V gene are LGHDT and YNNKEL (reference sequence). As DNA, the CDR3 is TGTGCCAGCAGCCAAGATGGCCAGGCGGAAAAACTGTTTTTT. Translating gives CASSQDGQAEKLFF.

About this clonotype: One end of the junction fails to match germline, which may point to a read error. This sequence joins TRBV5-1 and TRBJ1-6; 7 bases agree with TRBD1. Germline CDR1 reads SGHRS; CDR2 reads YFSETQ. CDR3 length: 15 residues. The CDR3 reads CASSLVLGGGWAHHF. In nucleotides, the CDR3 is TGTGCCAGCAGCTTAGTGCTAGGGGGCGGGTGGGCCCACCACTTT. Looking up the rest from reference TRBV5-1 and TRBJ1-6 gives the full variable domain: KAGVTQTPRYLIKTRGQQVTLSCSPISGHRSVSWYQQTPGQGLQFLFEYFSETQRNKGNFPGRFSGRQFSNSRSEMNVSTLELGDSALYLCASSLVLGGGWAHHFGNGTRLTVT.

This clonotype appeared many times. The V and J genes are TRBV20-1 and TRBJ2-1; 8 bases are shared with TRBD1. The CDR3 runs to 15 residues. In germline, CDR1 is DFQATT, CDR2 SNEGSKA (reference sequence). The junction had 6 bases not matched to a gene; V was cut back by 5 bases and J by 0 bases. CDR3 in DNA: TGCAGTGCTCAAACAGGGGGAAGCTCCTACAATGAGCAGTTCTTC. Protein: CSAQTGGSSYNEQFF.

This clonotype was picked up many times. The chain has TRBV7-9 and TRBJ1-4; perhaps TRBD1 as D (6 bases). Trimming left V 1 base short and J 8 bases short, with 14 bases between. This CDR3 spans 15 amino acids. The germline V gene encodes CDR1 SEHNR and CDR2 FQNEAQ (reference sequence). Here the CDR3 reads CASSLERDKREKLFF. As DNA, the CDR3 is TGTGCCAGCAGCTTAGAACGGGACAAGCGGGAAAAACTGTTTTTT.

This clonotype occurred once. No DNA is shown, since the ends of the CDR3 on it are uncertain; the CDR3 is the one TCRdb lists. The V and J genes are TRBV19 and TRBJ2-7; no check of the table's D call, TRBD1, against the DNA was made. The CDR3 adds up to 16 amino acids, both ends counted. Germline V gene data show CDR1 as LNHDA and CDR2 as SQIVND (reference sequence). The CDR3 here is CASSRDKDQPQHFGDV.

The V call is TRBV5-1, the J call TRBJ2-7; 7 nucleotides line up with TRBD2. This CDR3 comprises 15 residues. V shed 4 bases and J 5 bases; nucleotides not matched to a gene: 12. Germline assignment: CDR1 SGHRS and CDR2 YFSETQ. The DNA for the CDR3 is TGCGCCAGCAGCGTGGGAGGGTCTGATCACCACGAGCAGTACTTC. Amino acid sequence: CASSVGGSDHHEQYF.

Details on this clonotype: Likely a read error: the CDR3 ends without its conserved phenylalanine or tryptophan. The limits of the CDR3 on the DNA are not certain, so only TCRdb's listed CDR3 is given. This chain connects TRBV9 to TRBJ2-7. The germline CDR1 and CDR2 sequences are SGDLS and YYNGEE. The CDR3 is 13 residues long, ends included. CDR3 region: CASSLGLRYKQHL.

This chain links TRBV7-2 with TRBJ2-1; 7 bases are shared with TRBD2. The ends lost 6 bases at V and 6 bases at J; junction bases unmatched: 11. CDR3 length: 15 amino acids. From germline, CDR1 is SGHTA and CDR2 FQGNSA. The chain's CDR3 is CASSSPSGGFNEQFF. For the CDR3, the DNA is TGTGCCAGCAGTTCCCCTTCGGGGGGATTCAATGAGCAGTTCTTC.

V usage is TRBV29-1 and J usage is TRBJ2-7; TRBD1 aligns across 9 bases. V lost 6 bases and J lost 5; bases outside the gene matches: 2. The germline gives CDR1 SQVTM, CDR2 ANQGSEA. This CDR3 comprises 11 residues. The DNA for the CDR3 is TGCAGCGTCGACAGGGGGGACGAGCAGTACTTC. This encodes CSVDRGDEQYF.

This clonotype occurred many times. The V and J genes are TRBV7-9 and TRBJ1-1; D not resolved. The germline CDR1 and CDR2 sequences are SEHNR and FQNEAQ (reference sequence). The CDR3 loop spans 14 amino acids. Between the trimmed V and J ends, which lost 5 bases and 3 bases, there was a span of 13 bases. The CDR3 protein is CASSESLGDTEAFF. CDR3 DNA sequence: TGTGCCAGCAGCGAATCCCTTGGGGACACTGAAGCTTTCTTT.

As concerns this clonotype: As the CDR3 is not closed by the conserved phenylalanine or tryptophan, this likely results from a read error. The limits of the CDR3 on the DNA are not certain, so only TCRdb's listed CDR3 is given. This chain uses TRBV29-1 with TRBJ2-1; the D segment call TRBD1 is taken from the table without a DNA check. The CDR3 has 15 residues if both end residues are counted. Germline assignment: CDR1 SQVTM and CDR2 ANQGSEA. This CDR3 reads CSVEKGQGYGYTFGL.